One sample yielded the 32 T cell receptor beta chains listed below, sequenced in a study of cytomegalovirus exposure and HLA in healthy donors. PCR amplification relied on 60 Vbeta primers (plus 13 Jbeta primers). TCRdb's copy holds only in-frame clones and misses some; the assay was immunoSEQ multiplex PCR. The sample gives under 150,000 clones, more than 75% of which show up once; about 6.8% is in the top ten. Sequencing was carried out using PBMCs. The receptors come from a woman aged 40 to 55 in good health and CMV-seropositive.

V gene TRBV30 combines with J gene TRBJ2-1; D is perhaps TRBD2 (5 bases). The CDR3 sequence is 14 residues long. The V end lost 8 bases, the J end lost 7 bases, and 21 bases lay between the germline ends. In germline, CDR1 is GTSNPN, CDR2 SVGIG (reference sequence). CDR3: CARLLAPPGNEQFF. CDR3 DNA: TGTGCCCGCCTATTGGCACCCCCGGGGAATGAGCAGTTCTTC.

This rearrangement joins TRBV9 to TRBJ2-2; 9 bases align to TRBD2. This CDR3 has 18 amino acids. Germline V gives CDR1 SGDLS, CDR2 YYNGEE. Trimming cost V 0 bases and J 5 bases; bases outside gene matches: 11. The DNA of the CDR3 is TGTGCCAGCAGCGTAGCTCTTAGCGGGAGCCCGGGGACCGGGGAGCTGTTTTTT. This sequence encodes CASSVALSGSPGTGELFF. The full variable domain, completed using reference TRBV9 and TRBJ2-2, is DSGVTQTPKHLITATGQRVTLRCSPRSGDLSVYWYQQSLDQGLQFLIQYYNGEERAKGNILERFSAQQFPDLHSELNLSSLELGDSALYFCASSVALSGSPGTGELFFGEGSRLTVL.

J is TRBJ2-2 and V is TRBV19, with TRBD1 as a possible D gene (6 bases). The length of the CDR3 is 16 residues. CDR1 and CDR2 (germline): LNHDA, SQIVND (reference sequence). Trimming pared 2 bases from V and 7 bases from J, leaving 17 bases between. The CDR3: CASSINVGTLYGELFF. For the CDR3, the DNA is TGTGCCAGTAGTATAAACGTAGGGACACTATACGGGGAGCTGTTTTTT.

The chain couples TRBV18 to TRBJ2-3; weak D call: TRBD1 (5 bases). In germline, CDR1 is KGHSH, CDR2 LQKENI. The CDR3 covers 16 residues. V shed 1 base and J shed 4 bases, with 15 bases lying between them. For the CDR3, the DNA is TGTGCCAGCTCACCACGAGTTAGGCAGGGCGCAGATACGCAGTATTTT. This sequence encodes CASSPRVRQGADTQYF.

The gene calls are TRBV7-6 and TRBJ1-6; 7 nucleotides align to TRBD1. With V trimmed by 8 bases and J by 8 bases, 6 bases remained unmatched. CDR1 SGHVS and CDR2 FNYEAQ come from the germline V gene. This CDR3 is 13 amino acids long. The CDR3 is CASQDRSDSPLHF. The CDR3 bases are TGTGCCAGCCAGGACAGGTCGGATTCACCCCTCCACTTT.

The chain joins TRBV11-2 to TRBJ2-1; 16 nucleotides align to TRBD2. Germline CDR1 is SGHAT and CDR2 is FQNNGV. This CDR3 spans 15 amino acids. The ends lost 5 bases at V and 9 bases at J; junction bases unmatched: 4. The CDR3, as DNA: TGTGCCAGCAGCCGGGGACTAGCGGGAGGGCCTGAGCAGTTCTTC. Protein sequence: CASSRGLAGGPEQFF.

The count of this clone is one. CDR3 nucleotides: TGTGCCAGCAGCGTAGCTATCAGCGGGAGGGACGAGCAGTACTTC. It is translated as CASSVAISGRDEQYF. This rearrangement joins TRBV9 to TRBJ2-7; 10 positions match TRBD2. Trimming at V came to 0 bases and at J to 5 bases, leaving 5 bases not matched to a gene. The length of the CDR3 is 15 residues. The germline CDR1 and CDR2 sequences are SGDLS and YYNGEE.

The genes are TRBV28 and TRBJ2-5, with 12 nucleotides matching TRBD1. V lost 5 bases and J lost 3; bases outside the gene matches: 13. The CDR3 covers 18 residues. Germline V CDR1 and CDR2: MDHEN, SYDVKM. CDR3 region: CASSQLRLGQGAKETQYF. The CDR3 region has the DNA TGTGCCAGCAGTCAATTAAGATTGGGACAGGGGGCGAAAGAGACCCAGTACTTC.

The V call is TRBV28, the J call TRBJ2-7; maybe TRBD2 (7 bases). V gave up 7 bases and J gave up 3 bases, with 16 bases separating them. Germline V gives CDR1 MDHEN, CDR2 SYDVKM. The CDR3 is 14 amino acids. The CDR3 region has the DNA TGTGCCAGCACCATAGGGGGGGTCGTCTACGAGCAGTACTTC. Translation: CASTIGGVVYEQYF.

The rearrangement uses TRBV19 and TRBJ2-1, with 9 bases lining up with TRBD1. This CDR3 region has 15 residues. The germline gives CDR1 LNHDA, CDR2 SQIVND (reference sequence). Losses at the gene ends were 9 bases for V and 4 bases for J; bases not matched to a gene: 10. CDR3 residues: CASTGQGNAYNEQFF. CDR3 nucleotide sequence: TGTGCCAGCACGGGACAGGGAAATGCATACAATGAGCAGTTCTTC.

The rearrangement uses TRBV2 and TRBJ2-1, with 14 bases aligning to TRBD2. J was trimmed by 9 bases and V by 4 bases; bases with no gene match: 8. The CDR3 extends over 16 amino acids. Germline values: CDR1 SNHLY, CDR2 FYNNEI. The CDR3 reads CASSGLAGGPRGEQFF. The CDR3 bases are TGTGCCAGCAGTGGACTAGCGGGAGGGCCAAGGGGTGAGCAGTTCTTC.

A remark on this clone: The junction departs from the called germline gene at one end, perhaps through a read error. The genes are TRBV7-7 and TRBJ1-6; TRBD1 aligns across 7 bases. This CDR3 contains 18 residues. CDR1 and CDR2 (germline): SSHAT, FNYEAQ (reference sequence). DNA of the CDR3: TGTGCTAGCAGCTCCCCAGGGGGAGGTGTTGTTGATAATTCACCCCTCCACTTT. Translation gives CASSSPGGGVVDNSPLHF.

The chain combines TRBV6-5 with TRBJ2-5; 10 positions agree with TRBD2. The DNA end lines up better with TRBJ2-7; the J call may be wrong. The CDR3 spans 15 residues. Germline lookup yields CDR1 MNHEY and CDR2 SVGAGI. The CDR3 DNA follows: TGTGCCAGCAGTCGTAGCGGGAGGCCATTGTACGAGCAGTACTTC. It encodes CASSRSGRPLYEQYF.

The gene calls are TRBV27 and TRBJ1-1; 10 positions match TRBD1. The V gene's germline CDR1 is MNHEY and CDR2 SMNVEV (reference sequence). This CDR3 contains 15 residues. V was clipped by 6 bases and J by 4 bases; unmatched bases: 8. The CDR3 DNA sequence: TGTGCCAGCAGCTCCCGACAGGGGGCGTCCACTGAAGCTTTCTTT. It codes for CASSSRQGASTEAFF.

This chain joins TRBV10-2 and TRBJ2-7, with TRBD2 matching over 8 bases. Looked up from germline, CDR1 is WSHSY and CDR2 is SAAADI. The CDR3 length is 14 residues. Losses at the gene ends were 5 bases for V and 2 bases for J; bases not matched to a gene: 5. CDR3 sequence reads: CASSLAGGTYEQYF. The CDR3 DNA is TGCGCCAGCAGTCTAGCGGGTGGGACCTACGAGCAGTACTTC.

The chain uses TRBV27 and TRBJ2-7; 8 bases are a match to TRBD1. In germline, CDR1 is MNHEY, CDR2 SMNVEV (reference sequence). V was clipped by 3 bases and J by 7 bases; unmatched bases: 11. This CDR3 comprises 15 residues. The CDR3 nucleotides read TGTGCCAGCAGTTTTCGACAGGGGCCGATTGGGGAGCAGTACTTC. Translation gives CASSFRQGPIGEQYF.

V gene TRBV7-9 combines with J gene TRBJ2-2; TRBD2 matches 11 bases. CDR3 length: 15 residues. V was pared by 5 bases and J by 6 bases, with 5 bases of the junction left unmatched. Germline loops: CDR1 SEHNR, CDR2 FQNEAQ (reference sequence). The CDR3 bases are TGTGCCAGCAGCGTACCGGGACTAGCGGCCGGGGAGCTGTTTTTT. It encodes CASSVPGLAAGELFF. Complete variable domain (other parts from reference TRBV7-9 and TRBJ2-2): DTGVSQNPRHKITKRGQNVTFRCDPISEHNRLYWYRQTLGQGPEFLTYFQNEAQLEKSRLLSDRFSAERPKGSFSTLEIQRTEQGDSAMYLCASSVPGLAAGELFFGEGSRLTVL.

The chain recombines TRBV7-8 with TRBJ1-4, with 8 bases aligning to TRBD1. This CDR3 has 15 amino acids. V lost 6 bases to trimming and J lost 8 bases; unmatched junction nucleotides: 11. CDR1 is SGHVS and CDR2 is FQNEAQ in the germline V gene. CDR3 loop: CASRADRELKEKLFF. CDR3 nucleotides: TGTGCCAGCAGGGCGGACAGGGAATTAAAGGAAAAACTGTTTTTT.

The J gene is TRBJ2-7, the V gene TRBV11-2, with TRBD1 identical over 8 bases. Per the germline V gene, CDR1 is SGHAT and CDR2 is FQNNGV. The CDR3 length is 14 residues. After removal of 5 bases from V and 3 bases from J, the junction contained 6 bases not matched to a gene. CDR3 sequence: CASSPDRGVYEQYF. In DNA form, the CDR3 reads TGTGCCAGCAGCCCCGACAGGGGTGTCTACGAGCAGTACTTC.

This clone was detected only a few times. Additional DNA sequences in this sample encode the identical CDR3. The chain couples TRBV19 to TRBJ1-5; D unclear. CDR1 is LNHDA and CDR2 is SQIVND in the germline V gene (reference sequence). The V and J ends lost 2 bases and 7 bases respectively, with 9 bases between them. This CDR3 is 13 amino acids long. CDR3 loop: CASSISGSQPQHF. CDR3 nucleotide sequence: TGTGCCAGTAGTATATCGGGGAGCCAGCCCCAGCATTTT.

The V and J genes are TRBV4-2 and TRBJ2-1; 10 bases match TRBD2. CDR3 length: 17 amino acids. The J segment lost 3 bases and the V segment lost 0 bases, leaving 5 bases of the junction unmatched. The germline V gene encodes CDR1 LGHNA and CDR2 YNFKEQ. CDR3 coding DNA: TGTGCCAGCAGCCAAGAGCCTAGCGGGAGTAACTACAATGAGCAGTTCTTC. It specifies CASSQEPSGSNYNEQFF.

V usage is TRBV5-1 and J usage is TRBJ2-1, with TRBD2 identical over 8 bases. V lost 3 bases, J lost 6 bases, and 8 bases stayed unmatched. The germline V gene has CDR1 SGHRS and CDR2 YFSETQ. This CDR3 contains 15 residues. As DNA, the CDR3 is TGCGCCAGCAGCTCGACTAGCGCGGAGGGCAATGAGCAGTTCTTC. This gives the protein CASSSTSAEGNEQFF. The whole variable domain, remainder taken from reference TRBV5-1 and TRBJ2-1, is KAGVTQTPRYLIKTRGQQVTLSCSPISGHRSVSWYQQTPGQGLQFLFEYFSETQRNKGNFPGRFSGRQFSNSRSEMNVSTLELGDSALYLCASSSTSAEGNEQFFGPGTRLTVL.

The chain is built from TRBV30 and TRBJ1-5; no reliable D call. Between the trimmed V and J ends, which lost 0 bases and 8 bases, there was a span of 11 bases. This CDR3 has 13 residues. Germline CDR1 reads GTSNPN; CDR2 reads SVGIG (reference sequence). In DNA form, the CDR3 reads TGTGCCTGGAGTGTGGCAGTTCATGAGCCCCAGCATTTT. Protein sequence: CAWSVAVHEPQHF.

V usage is TRBV15 and J usage is TRBJ2-2, with 8 bases identical to TRBD1. The V gene end was trimmed by 3 bases and the J gene end by 3 bases; junction bases not matched to a gene: 6. The germline V gene has CDR1 LNHNV and CDR2 YYDKDF (reference sequence). The CDR3 is 16 amino acids. CDR3 sequence reads: CATSSDRGGDTGELFF. The CDR3 DNA is TGTGCCACCAGCAGTGACAGGGGTGGAGACACCGGGGAGCTGTTTTTT.

The chain combines TRBV2 with TRBJ1-4; 11 positions agree with TRBD1. V lost 6 bases, J lost 6 bases, and 3 bases stayed unmatched. In germline, CDR1 is SNHLY, CDR2 FYNNEI. The CDR3 has 14 amino acids. DNA for the CDR3: TGTGCCAGCAGCCGGACAGGGGGCCATGAAAAACTGTTTTTT. This encodes CASSRTGGHEKLFF. Full variable domain (rest looked up from reference TRBV2 and TRBJ1-4): EPEVTQTPSHQVTQMGQEVILRCVPISNHLYFYWYRQILGQKVEFLVSFYNNEISEKSEIFDDQFSVERPDGSNFTLKIRSTKLEDSAMYFCASSRTGGHEKLFFGSGTQLSVL.

The chain uses TRBV5-1 and TRBJ1-4, with 9 bases that match TRBD1. This CDR3 spans 16 amino acids. V was pared by 0 bases and J by 3 bases, with 3 bases of the junction left unmatched. CDR1 SGHRS and CDR2 YFSETQ come from the germline V gene. CDR3 nucleotides: TGCGCCAGCAGCTTGGTCGGACAGGGGTCTAATGAAAAACTGTTTTTT. Amino acid sequence: CASSLVGQGSNEKLFF.

The chain has TRBV6-1 and TRBJ2-1; 8 bases fit TRBD1. V shed 8 bases, J shed 4 bases, and the junction held 4 bases outside the gene matches. Germline assignment: CDR1 MNHNS and CDR2 SASEGT. The CDR3 is 13 amino acids. CDR3 DNA sequence: TGTGCCAGCTGGACAGGGAGTTACAATGAGCAGTTCTTC. It is translated as CASWTGSYNEQFF.

The chain has TRBV28 and TRBJ2-5; TRBD1 matches 8 bases. CDR3 size: 14 residues. J was trimmed by 1 base and V by 8 bases; bases with no gene match: 6. Germline assignment: CDR1 MDHEN and CDR2 SYDVKM. The CDR3 nucleotides are TGTGCCAGCGGGATCGACAGGGGCCAAGAGACCCAGTACTTC. Translating gives CASGIDRGQETQYF.

This rearrangement joins TRBV6-1 to TRBJ1-4; D remains ambiguous. CDR3 size: 14 residues. Trimming took off 8 bases at V and 8 bases at J, with 18 bases between the two ends. Germline assignment: CDR1 MNHNS and CDR2 SASEGT. In nucleotides, the CDR3 is TGTGCCAGCTACAAAGGAGCTAGAGGGGAAAAACTGTTTTTT. It encodes CASYKGARGEKLFF.

This chain joins TRBV5-1 and TRBJ2-7; D is possibly TRBD1 (7 bases). The CDR3 is 14 amino acids. Trimming cost V 3 bases and J 3 bases, with 13 bases left between them. CDR1 and CDR2 (germline): SGHRS, YFSETQ. The CDR3 DNA follows: TGCGCCAGCAGCTGGGGGGACAGCCACTACGAGCAGTACTTC. Encoded protein: CASSWGDSHYEQYF.

The chain combines TRBV4-2 with TRBJ2-3; 7 bases are a match to TRBD2. The germline V gene has CDR1 LGHNA and CDR2 YNFKEQ. The CDR3 extends over 16 amino acids. V shed 0 bases and J 2 bases; nucleotides not matched to a gene: 5. CDR3 in amino acids: CASSQDELAVTDTQYF. The CDR3, as DNA: TGTGCCAGCAGCCAAGACGAGCTAGCGGTCACAGATACGCAGTATTTT.

Only one count was recorded for this clone. This chain uses TRBV27 with TRBJ1-1; no clear D. CDR1 and CDR2 (germline): MNHEY, SMNVEV (reference sequence). V was pared by 0 bases and J by 0 bases, with 8 bases between. The CDR3 extends over 15 amino acids. The chain's CDR3 is CASSLSRGMNTEAFF. The DNA for the CDR3 is TGTGCCAGCAGTTTATCTCGGGGAATGAACACTGAAGCTTTCTTT.